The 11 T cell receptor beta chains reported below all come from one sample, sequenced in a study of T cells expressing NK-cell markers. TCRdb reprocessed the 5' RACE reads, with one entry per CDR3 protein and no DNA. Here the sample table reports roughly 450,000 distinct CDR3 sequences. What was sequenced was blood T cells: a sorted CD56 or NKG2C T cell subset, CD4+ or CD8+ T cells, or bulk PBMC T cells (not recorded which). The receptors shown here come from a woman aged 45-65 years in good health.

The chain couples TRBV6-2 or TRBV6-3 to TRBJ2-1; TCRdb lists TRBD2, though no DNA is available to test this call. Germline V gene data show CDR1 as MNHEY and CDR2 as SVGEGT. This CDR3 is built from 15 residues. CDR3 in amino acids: CASSFSLVPNDEQFF.

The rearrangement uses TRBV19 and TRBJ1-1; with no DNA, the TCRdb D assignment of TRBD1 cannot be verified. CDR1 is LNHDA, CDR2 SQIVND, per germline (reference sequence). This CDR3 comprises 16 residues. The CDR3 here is CASKKVSDRVNTEAFF.

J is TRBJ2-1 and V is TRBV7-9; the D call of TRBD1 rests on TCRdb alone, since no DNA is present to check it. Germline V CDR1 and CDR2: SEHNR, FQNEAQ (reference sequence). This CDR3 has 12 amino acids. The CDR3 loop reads CASKGDPNEQFF. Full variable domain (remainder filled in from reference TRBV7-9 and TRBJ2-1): DTGVSQNPRHKITKRGQNVTFRCDPISEHNRLYWYRQTLGQGPEFLTYFQNEAQLEKSRLLSDRFSAERPKGSFSTLEIQRTEQGDSAMYLCASKGDPNEQFFGPGTRLTVL.

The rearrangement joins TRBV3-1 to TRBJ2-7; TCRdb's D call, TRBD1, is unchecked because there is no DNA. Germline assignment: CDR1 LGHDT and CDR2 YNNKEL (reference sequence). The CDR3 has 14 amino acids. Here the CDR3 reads CASSQDGQTYEQYF.

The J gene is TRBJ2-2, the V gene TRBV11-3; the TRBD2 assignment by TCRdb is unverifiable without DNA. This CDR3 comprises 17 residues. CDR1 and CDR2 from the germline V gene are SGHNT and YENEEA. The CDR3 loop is CASSSASGATNTGELFF. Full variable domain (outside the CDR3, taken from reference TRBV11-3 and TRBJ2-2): EAGVVQSPRYKIIEKKQPVAFWCNPISGHNTLYWYLQNLGQGPELLIRYENEEAVDDSQLPKDRFSAERLKGVDSTLKIQPAELGDSAVYLCASSSASGATNTGELFFGEGSRLTVL.

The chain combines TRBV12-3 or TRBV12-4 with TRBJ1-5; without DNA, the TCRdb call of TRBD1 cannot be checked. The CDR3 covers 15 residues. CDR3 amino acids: CASSLLVGGGQPQHF.

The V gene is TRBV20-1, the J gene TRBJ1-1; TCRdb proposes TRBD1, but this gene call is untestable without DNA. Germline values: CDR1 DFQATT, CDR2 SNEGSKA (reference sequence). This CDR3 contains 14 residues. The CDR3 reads CSAQNRGAATEAFF.

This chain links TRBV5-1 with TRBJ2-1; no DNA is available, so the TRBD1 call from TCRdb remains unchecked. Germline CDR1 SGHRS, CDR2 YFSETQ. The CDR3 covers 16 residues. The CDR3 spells CASSSGSGQGYNEQFF.

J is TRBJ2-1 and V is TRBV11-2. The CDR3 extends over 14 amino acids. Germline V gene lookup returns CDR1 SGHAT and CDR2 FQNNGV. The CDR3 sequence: CASSSIVRSAEQFF.

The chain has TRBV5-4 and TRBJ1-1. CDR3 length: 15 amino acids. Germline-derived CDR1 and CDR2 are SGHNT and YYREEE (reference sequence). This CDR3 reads CASSLEGPRGRRAFF.

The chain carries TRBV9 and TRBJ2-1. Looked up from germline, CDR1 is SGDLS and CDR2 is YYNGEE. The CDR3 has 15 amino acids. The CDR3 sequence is CASSARLDRYNEQFF.